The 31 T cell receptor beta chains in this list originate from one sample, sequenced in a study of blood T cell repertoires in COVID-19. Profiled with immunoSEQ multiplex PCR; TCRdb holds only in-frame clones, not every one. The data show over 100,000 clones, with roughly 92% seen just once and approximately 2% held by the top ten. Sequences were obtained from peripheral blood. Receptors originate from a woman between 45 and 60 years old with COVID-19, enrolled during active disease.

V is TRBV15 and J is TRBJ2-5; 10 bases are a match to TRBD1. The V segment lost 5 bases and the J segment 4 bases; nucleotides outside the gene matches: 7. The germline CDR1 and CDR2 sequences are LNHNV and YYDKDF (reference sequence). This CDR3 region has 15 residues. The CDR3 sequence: CATSLGQGNPETQYF. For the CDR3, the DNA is TGTGCCACCAGCTTGGGACAGGGGAATCCAGAGACCCAGTACTTC.

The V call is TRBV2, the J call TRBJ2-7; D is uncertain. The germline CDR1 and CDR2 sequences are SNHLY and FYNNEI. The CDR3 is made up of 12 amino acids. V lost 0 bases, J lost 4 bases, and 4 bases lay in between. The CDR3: CASSEARYEQYV. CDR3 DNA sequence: TGTGCCAGCAGTGAAGCGCGGTACGAGCAGTACGTC.

The CDR3 loop reads CASGIPYTEAFF. The CDR3 DNA follows: TGTGCTAGTGGTATCCCTTACACTGAAGCTTTCTTT. The chain has TRBV12-5 and TRBJ1-1; D not certain. Trimming took off 5 bases at V and 3 bases at J, with 7 bases between the two ends. Germline-derived CDR1 and CDR2 are LGHNT and FRNRAP. The CDR3 loop spans 12 amino acids.

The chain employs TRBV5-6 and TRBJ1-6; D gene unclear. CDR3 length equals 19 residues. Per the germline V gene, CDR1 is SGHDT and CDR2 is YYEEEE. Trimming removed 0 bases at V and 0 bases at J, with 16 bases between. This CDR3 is CASSLEREDPRSYNSPLHF. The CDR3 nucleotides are TGTGCCAGCAGCTTGGAAAGGGAGGACCCTCGCTCCTATAATTCACCCCTCCACTTT.

In DNA, the CDR3 is TGTGCCAGCAGCCCCTCCGTAGCGGGGGGGCACGAAAACATTCAGTACTTC. It translates to CASSPSVAGGHENIQYF. The chain links TRBV7-2 to TRBJ2-4; the match to TRBD2 covers 11 bases. Unmatched junction bases numbered 11, after V lost 5 bases and J lost 5 bases. Germline V gene data show CDR1 as SGHTA and CDR2 as FQGNSA. The CDR3 is 17 residues long.

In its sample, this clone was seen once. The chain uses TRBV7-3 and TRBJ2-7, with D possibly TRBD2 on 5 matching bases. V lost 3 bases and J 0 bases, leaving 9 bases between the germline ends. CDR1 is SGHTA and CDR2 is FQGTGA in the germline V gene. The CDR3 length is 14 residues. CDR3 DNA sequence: TGTGCCAGCAGCTTCTCCAGCGGCTCCTACGAGCAGTACTTC. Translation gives CASSFSSGSYEQYF.

CDR3: CASSSNTGELFF. The CDR3 bases are TGTGCCAGCTCATCTAACACCGGGGAGCTGTTTTTT. This chain connects TRBV18 to TRBJ2-2; D uncertain. This CDR3 spans 12 amino acids. CDR1 is KGHSH, CDR2 LQKENI, per germline. V lost 5 bases and J lost 2, with 3 bases in between.

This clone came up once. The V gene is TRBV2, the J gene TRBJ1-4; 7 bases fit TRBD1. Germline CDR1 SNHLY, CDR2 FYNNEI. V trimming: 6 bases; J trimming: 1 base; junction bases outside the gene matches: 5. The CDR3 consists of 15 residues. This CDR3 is CASRDRTQTNEKLFF. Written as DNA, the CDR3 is TGTGCCAGCAGGGACAGGACCCAAACTAATGAAAAACTGTTTTTT.

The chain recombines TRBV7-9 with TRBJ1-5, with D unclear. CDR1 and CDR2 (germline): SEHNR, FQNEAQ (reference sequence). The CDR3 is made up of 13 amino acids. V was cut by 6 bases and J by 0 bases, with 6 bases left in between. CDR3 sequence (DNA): TGTGCCAGCAGTTCAGGTAGCAATCAGCCCCAGCATTTT. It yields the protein CASSSGSNQPQHF.

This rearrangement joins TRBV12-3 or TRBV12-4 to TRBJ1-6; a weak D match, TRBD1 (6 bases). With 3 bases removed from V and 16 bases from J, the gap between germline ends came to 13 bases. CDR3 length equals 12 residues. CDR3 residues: CASSLRDRKLHF. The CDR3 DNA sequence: TGTGCCAGCAGTTTGAGAGACAGGAAGCTCCACTTT.

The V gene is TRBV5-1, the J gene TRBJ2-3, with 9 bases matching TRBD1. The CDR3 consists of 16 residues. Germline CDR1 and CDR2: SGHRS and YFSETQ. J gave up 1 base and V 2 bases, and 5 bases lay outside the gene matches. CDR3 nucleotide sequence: TGCGCCAGCAGCTTTGTGACAGGGGGAGGCACAGATACGCAGTATTTT. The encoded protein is CASSFVTGGGTDTQYF.

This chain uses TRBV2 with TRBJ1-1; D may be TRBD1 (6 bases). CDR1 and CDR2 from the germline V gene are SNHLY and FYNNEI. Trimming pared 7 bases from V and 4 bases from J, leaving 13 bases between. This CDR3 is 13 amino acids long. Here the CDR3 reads CASIRGAATEAFF. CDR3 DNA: TGTGCCAGCATTCGGGGGGCTGCCACTGAAGCTTTCTTT. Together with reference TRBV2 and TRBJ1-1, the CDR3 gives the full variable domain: EPEVTQTPSHQVTQMGQEVILRCVPISNHLYFYWYRQILGQKVEFLVSFYNNEISEKSEIFDDQFSVERPDGSNFTLKIRSTKLEDSAMYFCASIRGAATEAFFGQGTRLTVV.

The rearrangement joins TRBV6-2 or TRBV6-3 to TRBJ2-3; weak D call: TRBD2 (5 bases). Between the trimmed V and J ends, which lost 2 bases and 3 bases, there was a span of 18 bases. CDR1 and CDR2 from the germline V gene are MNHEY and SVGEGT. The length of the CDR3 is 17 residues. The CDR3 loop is CASSYDPDYLQTDTQYF. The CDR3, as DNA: TGTGCCAGCAGTTACGACCCAGACTACCTACAAACAGATACGCAGTATTTT.

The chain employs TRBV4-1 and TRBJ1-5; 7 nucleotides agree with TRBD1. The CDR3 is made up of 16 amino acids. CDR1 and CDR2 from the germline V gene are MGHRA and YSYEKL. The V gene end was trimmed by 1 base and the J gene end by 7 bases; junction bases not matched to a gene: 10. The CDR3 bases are TGCGCCAGCAGCCAAGTACCCGGACAGGTCAAACAGCCCCAGCATTTT. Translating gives CASSQVPGQVKQPQHF.

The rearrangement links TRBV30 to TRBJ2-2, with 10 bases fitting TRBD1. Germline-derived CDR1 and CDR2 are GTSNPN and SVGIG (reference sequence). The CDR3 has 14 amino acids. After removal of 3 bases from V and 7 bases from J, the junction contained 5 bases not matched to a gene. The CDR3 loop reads CAWRRDRGIGELFF. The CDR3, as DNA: TGTGCCTGGAGAAGGGACAGGGGTATCGGGGAGCTGTTTTTT. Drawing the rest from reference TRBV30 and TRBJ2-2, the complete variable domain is SQTIHQWPATLVQPVGSPLSLECTVEGTSNPNLYWYRQAAGRGLQLLFYSVGIGQISSEVPQNLSASRPQDRQFILSSKKLLLSDSGFYLCAWRRDRGIGELFFGEGSRLTVL.

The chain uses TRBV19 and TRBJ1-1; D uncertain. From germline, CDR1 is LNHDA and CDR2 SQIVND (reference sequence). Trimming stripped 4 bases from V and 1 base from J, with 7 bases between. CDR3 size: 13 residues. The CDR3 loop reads CASSNSGNTEAFF. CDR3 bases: TGTGCCAGTAGTAATTCAGGGAACACTGAAGCTTTCTTT. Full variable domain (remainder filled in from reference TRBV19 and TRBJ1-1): DGGITQSPKYLFRKEGQNVTLSCEQNLNHDAMYWYRQDPGQGLRLIYYSQIVNDFQKGDIAEGYSVSREKKESFPLTVTSAQKNPTAFYLCASSNSGNTEAFFGQGTRLTVV.

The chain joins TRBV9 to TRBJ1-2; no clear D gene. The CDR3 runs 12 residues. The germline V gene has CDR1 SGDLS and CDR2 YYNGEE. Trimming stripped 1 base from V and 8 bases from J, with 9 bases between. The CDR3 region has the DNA TGTGCCAGCAGCGTACGGGTAGGCGGCTACACCTTC. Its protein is CASSVRVGGYTF.

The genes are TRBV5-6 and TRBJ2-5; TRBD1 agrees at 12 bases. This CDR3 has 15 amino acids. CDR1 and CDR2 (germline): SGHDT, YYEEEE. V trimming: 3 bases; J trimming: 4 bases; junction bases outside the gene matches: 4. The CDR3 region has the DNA TGTGCCAGCAGCTCGGGGACAGGGGGCGTAGAGACCCAGTACTTC. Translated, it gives CASSSGTGGVETQYF.

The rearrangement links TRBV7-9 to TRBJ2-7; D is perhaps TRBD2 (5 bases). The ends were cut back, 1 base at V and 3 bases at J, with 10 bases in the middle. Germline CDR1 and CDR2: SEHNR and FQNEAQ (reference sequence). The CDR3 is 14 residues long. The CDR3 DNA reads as TGTGCCAGCAGCTTAGTCGGACTCCACTACGAGCAGTACTTC. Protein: CASSLVGLHYEQYF.

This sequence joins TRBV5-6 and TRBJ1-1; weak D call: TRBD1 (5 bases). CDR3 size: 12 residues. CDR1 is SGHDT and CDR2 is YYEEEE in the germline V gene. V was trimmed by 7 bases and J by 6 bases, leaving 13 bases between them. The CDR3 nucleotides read TGTGCCAGCCAAGTAGGGGCCGCTGAAGCTTTCTTT. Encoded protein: CASQVGAAEAFF.

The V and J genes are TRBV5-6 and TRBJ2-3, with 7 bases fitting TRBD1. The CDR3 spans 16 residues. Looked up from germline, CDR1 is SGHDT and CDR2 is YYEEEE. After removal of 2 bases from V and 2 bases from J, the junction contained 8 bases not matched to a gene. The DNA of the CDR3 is TGTGCCAGCAGCTTTTCGTGGGGACAGCTCACAGATACGCAGTATTTT. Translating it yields CASSFSWGQLTDTQYF.

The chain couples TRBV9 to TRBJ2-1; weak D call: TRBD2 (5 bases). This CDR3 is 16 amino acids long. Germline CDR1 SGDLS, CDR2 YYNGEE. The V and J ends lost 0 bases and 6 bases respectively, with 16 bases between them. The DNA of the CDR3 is TGTGCCAGCAGCGTAGTTCGGGCGGGCCAGGCCAATGAGCAGTTCTTC. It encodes CASSVVRAGQANEQFF.

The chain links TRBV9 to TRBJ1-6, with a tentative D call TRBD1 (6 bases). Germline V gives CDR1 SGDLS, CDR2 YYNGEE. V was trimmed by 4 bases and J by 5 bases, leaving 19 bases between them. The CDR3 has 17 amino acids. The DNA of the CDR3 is TGTGCCAGCAGCCCGGCAGCAGGACAGCTAAATAATTCACCCCTCCACTTT. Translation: CASSPAAGQLNNSPLHF.

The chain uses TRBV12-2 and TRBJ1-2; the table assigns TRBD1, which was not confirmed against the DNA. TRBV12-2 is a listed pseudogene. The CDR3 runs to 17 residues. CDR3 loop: CASRFRDRVWPSYGYTF. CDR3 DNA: TGTGCAAGTCGATTCCGGGACAGGGTGTGGCCTAGCTATGGCTACACCTTC.

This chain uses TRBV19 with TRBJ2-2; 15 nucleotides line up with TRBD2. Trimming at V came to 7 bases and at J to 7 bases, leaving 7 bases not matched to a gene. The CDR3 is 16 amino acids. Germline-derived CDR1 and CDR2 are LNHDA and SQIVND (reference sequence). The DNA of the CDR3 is TGTGCCAGTACCACAGGACTAGCGGGGGGGAACGGGGAGCTGTTTTTT. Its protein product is CASTTGLAGGNGELFF.

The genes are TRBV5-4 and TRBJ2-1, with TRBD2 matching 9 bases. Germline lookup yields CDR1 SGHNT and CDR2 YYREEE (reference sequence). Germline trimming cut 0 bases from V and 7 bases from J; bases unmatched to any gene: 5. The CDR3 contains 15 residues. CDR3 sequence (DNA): TGTGCCAGCAGCTTGGCGGGGCGGGGGGGAAATGAGCAGTTCTTC. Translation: CASSLAGRGGNEQFF. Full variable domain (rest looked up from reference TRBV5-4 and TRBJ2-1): ETGVTQSPTHLIKTRGQQVTLRCSSQSGHNTVSWYQQALGQGPQFIFQYYREEENGRGNFPPRFSGLQFPNYSSELNVNALELDDSALYLCASSLAGRGGNEQFFGPGTRLTVL.

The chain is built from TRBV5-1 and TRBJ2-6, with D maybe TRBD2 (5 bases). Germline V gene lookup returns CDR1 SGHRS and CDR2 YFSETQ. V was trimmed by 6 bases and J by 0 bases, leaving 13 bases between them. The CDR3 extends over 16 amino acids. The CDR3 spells CASIEGTSSGANVLTF. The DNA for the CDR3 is TGCGCCAGCATAGAGGGTACGTCCTCTGGGGCCAACGTCCTGACTTTC.

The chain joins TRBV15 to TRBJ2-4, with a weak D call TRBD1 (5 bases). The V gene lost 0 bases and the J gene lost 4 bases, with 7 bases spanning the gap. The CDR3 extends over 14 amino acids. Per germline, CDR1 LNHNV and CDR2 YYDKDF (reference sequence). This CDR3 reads CATSREGDKNIQYF. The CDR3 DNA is TGTGCCACCAGCAGAGAAGGGGATAAAAACATTCAGTACTTC.

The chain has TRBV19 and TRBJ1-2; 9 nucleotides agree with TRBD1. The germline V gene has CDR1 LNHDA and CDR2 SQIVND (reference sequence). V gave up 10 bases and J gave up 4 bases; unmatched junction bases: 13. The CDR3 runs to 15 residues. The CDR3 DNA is TGTGCCACCCGAAATCAGGGACAGGGCCTCTATGGCTACACCTTC. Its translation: CATRNQGQGLYGYTF. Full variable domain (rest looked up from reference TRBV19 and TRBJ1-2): DGGITQSPKYLFRKEGQNVTLSCEQNLNHDAMYWYRQDPGQGLRLIYYSQIVNDFQKGDIAEGYSVSREKKESFPLTVTSAQKNPTAFYLCATRNQGQGLYGYTFGSGTRLTVV.

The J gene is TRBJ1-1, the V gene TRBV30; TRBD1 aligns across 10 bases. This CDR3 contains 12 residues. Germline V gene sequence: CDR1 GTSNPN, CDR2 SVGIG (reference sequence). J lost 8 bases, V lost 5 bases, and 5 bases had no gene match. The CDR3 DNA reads TGTGCCTGGTGCCGGGACAGGGGAGAAGCTTTCTTT. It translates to CAWCRDRGEAFF.

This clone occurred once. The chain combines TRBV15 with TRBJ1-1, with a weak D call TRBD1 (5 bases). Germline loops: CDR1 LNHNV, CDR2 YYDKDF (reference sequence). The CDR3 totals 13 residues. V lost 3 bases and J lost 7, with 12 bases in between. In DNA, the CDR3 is TGTGCCACCAGCAGGGGAACGGGGGGTGAAGCTTTCTTT. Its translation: CATSRGTGGEAFF. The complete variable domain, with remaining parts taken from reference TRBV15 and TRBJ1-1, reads DAMVIQNPRYQVTQFGKPVTLSCSQTLNHNVMYWYQQKSSQAPKLLFHYYDKDFNNEADTPDNFQSRRPNTSFCFLDIRSPGLGDTAMYLCATSRGTGGEAFFGQGTRLTVV.